A single sample gave rise to the 5 T cell receptor beta chains below, sequenced in a study of blood T cell repertoires in COVID-19 (dated by TCRdb to about 2020). The method behind the library was the immunoSEQ multiplex PCR assay. Not all clones reach the TCRdb copy of this immuneACCESS table, which keeps in-frame sequences only. Checked studies attribute under half of the gap to unresolved V genes and leave the rest unexplained. For this sample there are 88,000 or so clones; 65% to 90% appear just once. The biggest ten clones account for about 3.8% of the sample. The specimen was peripheral blood. Receptors originate from a man aged 55 to 70 with acute or convalescent COVID-19.

This sequence joins TRBV5-1 and TRBJ2-3; tentatively, D is TRBD1 (5 bases). The CDR3 is 14 amino acids. Germline-derived CDR1 and CDR2 are SGHRS and YFSETQ. The V gene lost 6 bases and the J gene lost 2 bases, with 13 bases spanning the gap. The CDR3 loop is CASTRTLFTDTQYF. In DNA form, the CDR3 reads TGCGCCAGCACTAGGACACTATTCACAGATACGCAGTATTTT. Full variable domain (remainder filled in from reference TRBV5-1 and TRBJ2-3): KAGVTQTPRYLIKTRGQQVTLSCSPISGHRSVSWYQQTPGQGLQFLFEYFSETQRNKGNFPGRFSGRQFSNSRSEMNVSTLELGDSALYLCASTRTLFTDTQYFGPGTRLTVL.

This clone appeared many times. The chain joins TRBV11-3 to TRBJ2-2; TRBD1 aligns across 7 bases. Germline CDR1 and CDR2: SGHNT and YENEEA. This CDR3 is built from 14 residues. After removal of 5 bases from V and 5 bases from J, the junction contained 5 bases not matched to a gene. The CDR3 reads CASSGTGVTGELFF. The CDR3, as DNA: TGTGCCAGCAGCGGTACAGGGGTAACCGGGGAGCTGTTTTTT.

The chain recombines TRBV7-3 with TRBJ1-1; 8 bases are a match to TRBD1. The V and J ends lost 6 bases and 5 bases, in that order; junction bases with no gene match: 5. CDR3 size: 13 residues. Per the germline V gene, CDR1 is SGHTA and CDR2 is FQGTGA. CDR3 residues: CASSWDRQTEAFF. CDR3 DNA: TGTGCCAGCAGTTGGGACAGGCAAACTGAAGCTTTCTTT.

The chain combines TRBV6-5 with TRBJ2-1, with 7 nucleotides matching TRBD2. With V trimmed by 6 bases and J by 2 bases, 4 bases remained unmatched. There are 14 residues in the CDR3. CDR1 is MNHEY and CDR2 is SVGAGI in the germline V gene. The CDR3 DNA reads as TGTGCCAGCAGCGCCGGGACTACCTACAATGAGCAGTTCTTC. Its protein is CASSAGTTYNEQFF.

The CDR3 here is CSGAAGGSYNEQFF. CDR3 in DNA: TGCAGCGGTGCCGCCGGAGGGTCCTACAATGAGCAGTTCTTC. The rearrangement links TRBV29-1 to TRBJ2-1, with a tentative D call TRBD2 (6 bases). CDR1 and CDR2 (germline): SQVTM, ANQGSEA. Deletions cut 7 bases from V and 1 base from J, with 14 bases between. This CDR3 spans 14 amino acids.